This is a list of T cell receptor beta chains from one sample in a study of T cell responses to AZD1222 COVID-19 vaccine. Here immunoSEQ multiplex PCR was the method, and the copy in TCRdb shows in-frame clones only, minus some. Of 100,000 to 140,000 clones detected, about nine tenths appear once; the ten largest clones hold 8% to 9.5%. Sequenced here: peripheral blood, sampled 28 days after the second AZD1222 dose. These receptors were taken from an adult who received the AZD1222 COVID-19 vaccine. Both conserved end residues are part of each CDR3.

j_gene: TRBJ2-2
v_gene: TRBV4-1
CDR3aa: CASRGGGDANTGELFF

j_gene: TRBJ2-1
v_gene: TRBV7-2
CDR3aa: CASSLDAGRSSYNEQFF

j_gene: TRBJ1-1
v_gene: TRBV7-9
CDR3aa: CASSLAGGWEAFF

j_gene: TRBJ2-4
v_gene: TRBV4-1
CDR3aa: CASSQVETGDHNIQYF

j_gene: TRBJ1-4
v_gene: TRBV30
CDR3aa: CAWSNEKLFF

j_gene: TRBJ2-3
v_gene: TRBV7-9
CDR3aa: CASSFNLRTDTQYF

j_gene: TRBJ2-1
v_gene: TRBV12-3/TRBV12-4
CDR3aa: CASTNQGTGQFF

j_gene: TRBJ1-1
v_gene: TRBV10-3
CDR3aa: CAITASGNTEAFF

j_gene: TRBJ2-5
v_gene: TRBV4-1
CDR3aa: CASSQGGTGGETQYF

j_gene: TRBJ2-3
v_gene: TRBV19
CDR3aa: CASSRSRADTQYF

j_gene: TRBJ2-5
v_gene: TRBV19
CDR3aa: CASSIAGLETQYF

j_gene: TRBJ1-1
v_gene: TRBV2
CDR3aa: CASSVPRGGSGPEAFF

j_gene: TRBJ1-5
v_gene: TRBV6-5
CDR3aa: CASSSDISRQPQHF

j_gene: TRBJ1-2
v_gene: TRBV7-8
CDR3aa: CASSLDSMGYGYTF

j_gene: TRBJ1-5
v_gene: TRBV9
CDR3aa: CASSVEVDQPQHF

j_gene: TRBJ1-4
v_gene: TRBV29-1
CDR3aa: CSVVPSRGEKLFF

j_gene: TRBJ1-1
v_gene: TRBV21-1
CDR3aa: CASSKERVNTEAFF

j_gene: TRBJ1-4
v_gene: TRBV6-5
CDR3aa: CAGGSVTNEKLFF

j_gene: TRBJ2-1
v_gene: TRBV19
CDR3aa: CASSISLAGYNEQFF

j_gene: TRBJ2-7
v_gene: TRBV7-2
CDR3aa: CASSPLGTSGVSSYEQYF

j_gene: TRBJ2-7
v_gene: TRBV20-1
CDR3aa: CSASDLVPYEQYF

j_gene: TRBJ1-6
v_gene: TRBV11-3
CDR3aa: CASSPGQGRDSPLHF

j_gene: TRBJ1-6
v_gene: TRBV7-8
CDR3aa: CASSQSTGSGSPLHF

j_gene: TRBJ1-5
v_gene: TRBV20-1
CDR3aa: CSASWDRVSNQPQHF

j_gene: TRBJ2-2
v_gene: TRBV3-1/TRBV3-2
CDR3aa: CASSLRFTGELFF

j_gene: TRBJ2-3
v_gene: TRBV11-2
CDR3aa: CASSLSGSPTQYF

j_gene: TRBJ1-2
v_gene: TRBV28
CDR3aa: CASSSQGDGVNYGYTF

j_gene: TRBJ2-5
v_gene: TRBV4-1
CDR3aa: CASSPRGREPETQYF

j_gene: TRBJ2-7
v_gene: TRBV19
CDR3aa: CASSIEPTKQQYF

j_gene: TRBJ2-7
v_gene: TRBV7-2
CDR3aa: CASSLGVGVGGKYEQYF

j_gene: TRBJ2-5
v_gene: TRBV3-1/TRBV3-2
CDR3aa: CASSPYRVETQYF

j_gene: TRBJ2-2
v_gene: TRBV14
CDR3aa: CASSQVVTGELFF

j_gene: TRBJ2-1
v_gene: TRBV7-8
CDR3aa: CASSKDSTYNEQFF

j_gene: TRBJ1-3
v_gene: TRBV10-3
CDR3aa: CAISRDDSGNTIYF

j_gene: TRBJ2-3
v_gene: TRBV7-3
CDR3aa: CASSLSGQIDTQYF

j_gene: TRBJ1-6
v_gene: TRBV7-3
CDR3aa: CASRQLGGAYNSPLHF

j_gene: TRBJ1-6
v_gene: TRBV6-4
CDR3aa: CASSVKGYNSPLHF

j_gene: TRBJ1-1
v_gene: TRBV18
CDR3aa: CASSPNRGAEAFF

j_gene: TRBJ2-7
v_gene: TRBV5-5
CDR3aa: CASSLAGGGFEQYF

j_gene: TRBJ1-1
v_gene: TRBV18
CDR3aa: CASLGGARMNTEAFF

j_gene: TRBJ2-1
v_gene: TRBV27
CDR3aa: CASSLVGSTFNEQFF

j_gene: TRBJ1-1
v_gene: TRBV15
CDR3aa: CATSRDSGPMNTEAFF

j_gene: TRBJ2-2
v_gene: TRBV19
CDR3aa: CASRYQGGLNTGELFF

j_gene: TRBJ2-5
v_gene: TRBV18
CDR3aa: CASSPEGVAETQYF

j_gene: TRBJ2-3
v_gene: TRBV12-5
CDR3aa: CASGLGTGTQYF

j_gene: TRBJ1-1
v_gene: TRBV14
CDR3aa: CASSQTRGAGAFF

j_gene: TRBJ1-1
v_gene: TRBV6-5
CDR3aa: CASSTDRRNTEAFF

j_gene: TRBJ1-6
v_gene: TRBV30
CDR3aa: CAWSVTGTGHSPLHF

j_gene: TRBJ1-5
v_gene: TRBV7-9
CDR3aa: CASSLWGDQPQHF

j_gene: TRBJ1-4
v_gene: TRBV3-1/TRBV3-2
CDR3aa: CASSRTGSPEKLFF